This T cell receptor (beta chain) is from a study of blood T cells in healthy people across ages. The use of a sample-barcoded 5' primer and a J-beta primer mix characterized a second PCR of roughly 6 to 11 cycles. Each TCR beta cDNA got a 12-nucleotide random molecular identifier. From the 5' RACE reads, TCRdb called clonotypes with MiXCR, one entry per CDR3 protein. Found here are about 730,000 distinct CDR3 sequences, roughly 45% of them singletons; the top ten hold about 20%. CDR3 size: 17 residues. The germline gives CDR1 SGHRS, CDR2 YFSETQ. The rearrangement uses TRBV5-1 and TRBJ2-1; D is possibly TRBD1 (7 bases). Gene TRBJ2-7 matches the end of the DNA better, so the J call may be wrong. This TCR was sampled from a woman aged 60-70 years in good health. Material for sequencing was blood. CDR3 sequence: CASSPLEGALSYNEQYF. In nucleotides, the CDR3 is TGCGCCAGCAGCCCCTTGGAGGGGGCCCTTTCCTACAATGAGCAGTACTTC.